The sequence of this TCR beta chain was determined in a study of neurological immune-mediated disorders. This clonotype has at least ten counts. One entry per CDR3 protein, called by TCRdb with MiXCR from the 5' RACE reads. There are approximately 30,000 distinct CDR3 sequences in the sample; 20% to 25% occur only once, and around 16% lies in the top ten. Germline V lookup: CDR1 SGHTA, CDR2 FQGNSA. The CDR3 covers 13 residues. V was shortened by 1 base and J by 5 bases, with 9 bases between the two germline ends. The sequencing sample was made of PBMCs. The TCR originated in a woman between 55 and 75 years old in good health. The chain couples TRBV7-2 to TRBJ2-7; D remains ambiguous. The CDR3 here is CASSLGGSNEQYF. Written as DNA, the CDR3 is TGTGCCAGCAGCTTAGGCGGTAGCAACGAGCAGTACTTC. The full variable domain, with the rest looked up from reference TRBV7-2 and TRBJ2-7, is GAGVSQSPSNKVTEKGKDVELRCDPISGHTALYWYRQSLGQGLEFLIYFQGNSAPDKSGLPSDRFSAERTGGSVSTLTIQRTQQEDSAVYLCASSLGGSNEQYFGPGTRLTVT.